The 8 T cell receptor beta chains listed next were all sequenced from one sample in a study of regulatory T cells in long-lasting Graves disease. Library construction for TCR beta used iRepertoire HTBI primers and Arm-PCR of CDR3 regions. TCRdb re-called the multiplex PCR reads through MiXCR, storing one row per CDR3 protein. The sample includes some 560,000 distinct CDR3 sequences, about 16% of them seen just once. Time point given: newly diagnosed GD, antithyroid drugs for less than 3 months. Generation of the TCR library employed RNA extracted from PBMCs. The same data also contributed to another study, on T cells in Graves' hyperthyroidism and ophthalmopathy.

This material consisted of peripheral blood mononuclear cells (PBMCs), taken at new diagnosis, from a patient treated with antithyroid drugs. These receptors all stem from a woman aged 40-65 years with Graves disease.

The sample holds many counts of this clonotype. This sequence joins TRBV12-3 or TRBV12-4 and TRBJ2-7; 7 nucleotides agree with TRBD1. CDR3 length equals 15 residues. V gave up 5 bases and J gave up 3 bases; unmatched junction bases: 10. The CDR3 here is CASSGLGTAHYEQYF. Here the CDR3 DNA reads TGTGCCAGCAGTGGGCTAGGGACAGCTCACTACGAGCAGTACTTC.

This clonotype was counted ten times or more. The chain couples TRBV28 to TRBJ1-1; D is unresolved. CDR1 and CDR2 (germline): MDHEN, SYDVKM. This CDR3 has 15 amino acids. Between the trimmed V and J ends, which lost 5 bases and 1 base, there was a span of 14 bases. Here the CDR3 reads CASSRAGYWNTEAFF. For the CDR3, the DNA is TGTGCCAGCAGTAGGGCGGGATACTGGAACACTGAAGCTTTCTTT.

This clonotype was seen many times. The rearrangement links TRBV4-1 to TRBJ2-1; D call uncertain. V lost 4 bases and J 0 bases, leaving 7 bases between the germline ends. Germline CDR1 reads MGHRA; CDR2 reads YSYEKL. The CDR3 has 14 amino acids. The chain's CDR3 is CASSPFSSYNEQFF. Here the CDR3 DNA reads TGCGCCAGCAGCCCATTTAGCTCCTACAATGAGCAGTTCTTC.

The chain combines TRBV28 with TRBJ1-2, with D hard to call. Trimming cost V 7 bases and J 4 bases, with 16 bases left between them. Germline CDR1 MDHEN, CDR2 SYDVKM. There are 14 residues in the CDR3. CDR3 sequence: CASTLGPGGYGYTF. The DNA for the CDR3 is TGTGCCAGCACCCTAGGGCCAGGCGGCTATGGCTACACCTTC.

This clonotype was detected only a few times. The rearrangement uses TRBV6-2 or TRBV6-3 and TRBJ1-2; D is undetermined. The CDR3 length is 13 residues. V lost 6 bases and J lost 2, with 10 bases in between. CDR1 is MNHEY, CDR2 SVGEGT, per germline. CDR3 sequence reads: CASSNTVNYGYTF. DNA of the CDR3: TGTGCCAGCAGCAACACCGTCAACTATGGCTACACCTTC.

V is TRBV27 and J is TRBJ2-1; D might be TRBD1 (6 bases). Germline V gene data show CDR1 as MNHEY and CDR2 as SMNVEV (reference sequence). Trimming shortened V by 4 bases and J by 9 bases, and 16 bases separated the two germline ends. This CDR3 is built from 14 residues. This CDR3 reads CASSSSDSYSEQFF. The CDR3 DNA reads TGTGCCAGCAGTTCCTCGGACAGCTATAGTGAGCAGTTCTTC.

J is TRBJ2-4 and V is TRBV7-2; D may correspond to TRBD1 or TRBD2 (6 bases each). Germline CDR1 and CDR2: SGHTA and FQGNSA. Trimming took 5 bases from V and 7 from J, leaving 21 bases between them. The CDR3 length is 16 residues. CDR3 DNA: TGTGCCAGCAGCCCGATGGGCAGGGGAGGTTGGAACATTCAGTACTTC. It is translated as CASSPMGRGGWNIQYF.

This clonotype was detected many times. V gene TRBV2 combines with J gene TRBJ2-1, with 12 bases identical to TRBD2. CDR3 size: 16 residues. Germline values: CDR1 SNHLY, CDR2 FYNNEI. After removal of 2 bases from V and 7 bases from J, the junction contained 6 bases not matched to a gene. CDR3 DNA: TGTGCCAGCAGTGAATTTCTAGCGGGGGGGAGGAATGAGCAGTTCTTC. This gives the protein CASSEFLAGGRNEQFF.